Given below is one T cell receptor beta chain in context. The clone's antigen remains unknown. Base qualities are not provided; no much larger clone lies one nucleotide away. Taken from the germline V gene, the CDR1 and CDR2 loops are MGHRA and YSYEKL. V gives up 0 bases and J gives up 3 bases, and the segment between their germline ends measures 13 bases. From the cysteine through the phenylalanine, the CDR3 covers 16 amino acids. Just CDR3 DNA is preserved here, 48 bases in frame from base 1. This specimen comes from a study of shared clonotypes between healthy human individuals (dated by TCRdb to the early 2020s). About the investigation overall: Two women and a few men aged 18 to 49 years were included in the cohort. Per donor, three plates each were used for CD4 naive and CD4 memory, two for CD8 naive, and one for CD8 memory. To estimate repertoire size and how much clonotype sharing occurs between individuals, the study deeply sequenced the blood TCR repertoires of about 5 healthy adults. To increase sequencing depth and limit assay-specific biases, TCR repertoire library preparation and sequencing were carried out by different laboratories using diverse techniques. Leukapheresis yielded between about 0.94 and 8.9 billion PBMCs per donor. The study at large found these results: Even with the large sequencing depth, rarefaction of the sorted-subset datasets indicated that sequencing was incomplete. Naive subsets generally had larger estimated clonotype richness than memory subsets did. Pairwise subsampling led to the expectation that sequencing depth would affect the degree of clonotype sharing among donors. Across a handful of donors, 5% to 6% of naive CD4, approximately 4% of naive CD8, about 2% of memory CD4, and under 0.45% of memory CD8 clonotypes were shared. The genetic and exposure-history diversity represented was limited by the small number of donors. Sampling was limited to blood, and TCR repertoires in tissue likely differ from TCR repertoires in blood. Higher generation probabilities were observed for clonotypes shared by all four sorted-subset donors than for non-shared clonotypes.

The donors were healthy, HIV-negative adults who had no recently reported acute infections or vaccinations. Only Caucasian adults living in Nashville, Tennessee, USA were represented among the donors. CD4+ T cells were enriched through magnetic negative selection, after which naive cells were positively selected on CD45RA and the remaining negative fraction served as the memory subset. After blood collection by leukapheresis, PBMCs were isolated using Ficoll-Histopaque density gradient centrifugation and then cryopreserved in the vapor phase of liquid nitrogen. Purity and quantity of every magnetically sorted T cell population were checked by analytical flow cytometry. From each sorted fraction, genomic DNA was isolated and quantified by UV absorbance on a Nanodrop 2000c. TCR CDR3 regions were amplified from genomic DNA by multiplex PCR using the deep immunoSEQ assay. For each cell subset, the extracted genomic DNA was distributed evenly across all wells of several immunoSEQ 96-well plates, and each plate served as one replicate. Each replicate PCR for sorted subsets received about 0.2 ug genomic DNA, equal to roughly 30,000 T cell genomes. Purified libraries were measured with a Qubit 3.0 fluorometer, size-checked on a Bioanalyzer 2100, and measured again with the KAPA Library Quantification kit. A separate single-read 150-cycle Illumina NextSeq 550 flow cell was used to sequence each immunoSEQ 96-well plate. As for the original processing: Because the immunoSEQ output held only junctional sequences and lacked quality scores, the filtering could not match the filtering applied to full-length reads. To assign V/J genes and CDR3, sequences were annotated using PyIR, a Python wrapper for IgBLAST v1.9, with IMGT germline references. Reads with weak V/J assignments (E-value above 1e-6), missing CDR3, stop codons, out-of-frame junctions, or ambiguous translated residues were removed. A V3J clonotype was defined by an identical inferred V gene, J gene, and CDR3 amino acid sequence. Percentage overlap between repertoires was calculated by dividing the number of shared unique clonotypes by the size of the smaller repertoire. Richness of each repertoire was evaluated using RTK rarefaction, the Chao1 estimator, and Recon v2.1 estimates of unobserved clonotypes. OLGA was used to compute generation probabilities for all TCRbeta clonotypes that the gDNA method yielded from several donors. TCRdb took this table from immuneACCESS and kept in-frame rearrangements with V and J called. Such tables lack part of the clones; where checked against another copy, unresolved V genes explain under half of the gap, and the rest is unexplained. V and J calls and clone size are given by that table; D and trimming were obtained from the DNA. For this sample there are some 2.1 million clones; roughly 94% appear just once. The top ten clonotypes cover roughly 0.13% of the sample.

The sequenced sample was naive CD4+ T cells sorted from blood. What the cell subset or site label conveys for this sample: CD45RA+ positively selected. The clonotype comes from a man between 18 and 29 years old in good health. This sequence uses TRBV4-1 and TRBJ2-3; the D gene is perhaps TRBD2, from 5 matching bases. The CDR3 protein sequence reads: CASSQDTGNPTDTQYF. Here is the DNA: TGCGCCAGCAGCCAAGATACGGGGAATCCTACAGATACGCAGTATTTT.